This is a list of T cell receptor beta chains from one sample in a study of T-cell memory formation after mild COVID-19. TCRdb processed the 5' RACE reads anew with MiXCR; each CDR3 protein has one entry. The sample has roughly 500,000 distinct CDR3 sequences, about a fifth seen once; the top ten hold about 12%. The specimen was PBMCs or a T cell subset sorted from them (not recorded which). The receptor set was obtained from an adult woman who had mild COVID-19 (a few samples of this study predate the infection). Cell type and time point are not known. The CDR3 runs from the conserved cysteine through the conserved F or W.

v_call: TRBV5-1
cdr3_aa: CASSLAGLHHQETQYF

v_call: TRBV7-2
cdr3_aa: CASSLALLAVRNEQFF

v_call: TRBV12-3/TRBV12-4
cdr3_aa: CASRTSGNTIYF

v_call: TRBV2
cdr3_aa: CASKRQGTDTQYF

v_call: TRBV7-8
cdr3_aa: CASSLTSARSYEQYF

v_call: TRBV7-3
cdr3_aa: CASSVLAGSEHGGELFF

v_call: TRBV18
cdr3_aa: CASSRADNSPLHF

v_call: TRBV7-9
cdr3_aa: CASSAVGGTDTQYF

v_call: TRBV5-8
cdr3_aa: CASSPRQVTLRNQPQHF

v_call: TRBV18
cdr3_aa: CASSPRGGPEAFF

v_call: TRBV27
cdr3_aa: CASSFSDSYEQYF

v_call: TRBV7-9
cdr3_aa: CASSPPGHRNTEAFF

v_call: TRBV24-1
cdr3_aa: CATSDWVSTEAFF

v_call: TRBV2
cdr3_aa: CASQRTGNSNQPQHF

v_call: TRBV3-1
cdr3_aa: CASSQAPGQITDTQYF

v_call: TRBV20-1
cdr3_aa: CSARRGTGPGETQYF

v_call: TRBV5-1
cdr3_aa: CASSLTTTNEKLFF

v_call: TRBV6-5
cdr3_aa: CASSYSDQAGEQYF

v_call: TRBV6-2/TRBV6-3
cdr3_aa: CASSYLTITDTQYF

v_call: TRBV5-1
cdr3_aa: CASSLTGKVAYEQYF

v_call: TRBV7-2
cdr3_aa: CASSRPGLADSYNEQFF